The 31 T cell receptor beta chains given below trace back to one sample, sequenced in a study of shared clonotypes between healthy human individuals. Profiling relied on immunoSEQ multiplex PCR, and the TCRdb table lists in-frame clones only, not all of them. The profile shows about 1.1 million clones, approximately 80% of them singletons. Material for sequencing was memory CD4+ T cells from PBMCs. Subset specified: CD45RA-negative fraction. The source of these receptors is a man aged 18 to 35 in good health. Some clones in this sample may be carry-over from other donors' samples.

As for this clone: This clone may be a read error of a much larger clone one base away. The chain is built from TRBV2 and TRBJ2-7; D gene unclear. The CDR3 runs to 12 residues. In germline, CDR1 is SNHLY, CDR2 FYNNEI. CDR3 nucleotides: TGTGCCAGCAGCCTAAACCACTACGAGCAGCACTTC. This translates into CASSLNHYEQHF.

The chain combines TRBV19 with TRBJ2-2; no reliable D call. This CDR3 spans 11 amino acids. V was trimmed by 9 bases and J by 7 bases, leaving 9 bases between them. Germline loops: CDR1 LNHDA, CDR2 SQIVND (reference sequence). In DNA, the CDR3 is TGTGCCAGATCCTGGGGCGGGGAGCTGTTTTTT. It yields the protein CARSWGGELFF.

The chain couples TRBV5-1 to TRBJ2-3; D is possibly TRBD2 (5 bases). Germline values: CDR1 SGHRS, CDR2 YFSETQ. This CDR3 region has 14 residues. V shed 4 bases and J shed 6 bases, with 15 bases lying between them. In DNA, the CDR3 is TGCGCCAGCAGCCCCACCGATAGAGGGGATACGCAGTATTTT. Protein product: CASSPTDRGDTQYF.

The gene calls are TRBV10-2 and TRBJ2-1, with 11 bases that match TRBD2. V shed 7 bases, J shed 5 bases, and the junction held 7 bases outside the gene matches. CDR1 is WSHSY, CDR2 SAAADI, per germline. The CDR3 contains 15 residues. The CDR3 sequence: CASTLAGGPDNEQFF. In DNA form, the CDR3 reads TGCGCCAGCACCTTAGCGGGAGGGCCGGACAATGAGCAGTTCTTC.

The gene calls are TRBV29-1 and TRBJ2-1; a weak D match, TRBD1 (6 bases). Germline V gene data show CDR1 as SQVTM and CDR2 as ANQGSEA. CDR3 length: 12 residues. Trimming removed 4 bases from V and 5 bases from J, with 9 bases in between. The DNA for the CDR3 is TGCAGCGTTGGGGGGCTTCACAATGAGCAGTTCTTC. It translates to CSVGGLHNEQFF.

The rearrangement uses TRBV5-5 and TRBJ2-5; 8 positions match TRBD1. The DNA matches TRBJ2-7 better at its end, which makes the J call doubtful. CDR1 is SGHKS and CDR2 is YYEKEE in the germline V gene (reference sequence). CDR3 size: 15 residues. The CDR3 spells CASSPADRGSYEQYF. The CDR3 bases are TGTGCCAGCAGCCCAGCCGACAGGGGTTCCTACGAGCAGTACTTC.

J is TRBJ2-3 and V is TRBV5-1, with D unclear. The CDR3 length is 14 residues. V was clipped by 1 base and J by 0 bases, with 6 bases between them. CDR1 is SGHRS and CDR2 is YFSETQ in the germline V gene. CDR3 nucleotides: TGCGCCAGCAGCTTGACCATTAGCACAGATACGCAGTATTTT. Translation gives CASSLTISTDTQYF.

This rearrangement joins TRBV5-4 to TRBJ2-7; perhaps TRBD2 as D (5 bases). The germline CDR1 and CDR2 sequences are SGHNT and YYREEE (reference sequence). The CDR3 sequence is 14 residues long. V gave up 4 bases and J gave up 0 bases, with 11 bases separating them. The CDR3 nucleotides read TGTGCCAGCAGCCCTAGCCCCCCCTCCTACGAGCAGTACTTC. Translated, it gives CASSPSPPSYEQYF.

This chain links TRBV13 with TRBJ2-5; D is possibly TRBD2 (8 bases). There are 16 residues in the CDR3. Germline CDR1 PRHDT, CDR2 FYEKMQ (reference sequence). Trimming shortened V by 5 bases and J by 4 bases, and 20 bases separated the two germline ends. The CDR3 sequence: CASSRTGAGGRETQYF. In DNA, the CDR3 is TGTGCCAGCAGCCGTACAGGGGCGGGGGGTAGAGAGACCCAGTACTTC.

The chain recombines TRBV29-1 with TRBJ1-2; no clear D gene. The CDR3 is 12 residues long. CDR1 is SQVTM, CDR2 ANQGSEA, per germline. V was trimmed by 5 bases and J by 4 bases, leaving 11 bases between them. The CDR3: CSVSDWAYGYTF. CDR3 bases: TGCAGCGTTTCCGACTGGGCCTATGGCTACACCTTC. The variable domain in full, completed from reference TRBV29-1 and TRBJ1-2, reads SAVISQKPSRDICQRGTSLTIQCQVDSQVTMMFWYRQQPGQSLTLIATANQGSEATYESGFVIDKFPISRPNLTFSTLTVSNMSPEDSSIYLCSVSDWAYGYTFGSGTRLTVV.

The chain recombines TRBV7-2 with TRBJ2-7; 7 bases fit TRBD2. With V trimmed by 6 bases and J by 4 bases, 6 bases remained unmatched. This CDR3 region has 13 residues. Per germline, CDR1 SGHTA and CDR2 FQGNSA. The CDR3 reads CASSAGVRYEQYF. Written as DNA, the CDR3 is TGTGCCAGCAGTGCGGGAGTTCGTTACGAGCAGTACTTC.

This clone was observed a few times. V and J are TRBV28 and TRBJ2-5, with TRBD2 matching over 9 bases. The DNA end lines up better with TRBJ2-7; the J call may be wrong. The CDR3 spans 16 residues. The germline gives CDR1 MDHEN, CDR2 SYDVKM. CDR3 sequence: CASSSPRLAVNYEQYF. DNA for the CDR3: TGTGCCAGCAGTTCGCCCCGACTAGCGGTTAATTACGAGCAGTACTTC.

The V gene is TRBV9, the J gene TRBJ2-1; D may be TRBD1 or TRBD2 (5 bases each). The CDR3 runs 15 residues. Per the germline V gene, CDR1 is SGDLS and CDR2 is YYNGEE. Trimming removed 4 bases from V and 0 bases from J, with 11 bases in between. CDR3 DNA: TGTGCCAGCAGCCCCGGGGCTAGCTCCTACAATGAGCAGTTCTTC. As protein: CASSPGASSYNEQFF.

This chain joins TRBV7-9 and TRBJ2-3; perhaps TRBD2 as D (6 bases). The germline gives CDR1 SEHNR, CDR2 FQNEAQ (reference sequence). V lost 1 base, J lost 4 bases, and 12 bases lay in between. The CDR3 totals 15 residues. The CDR3 sequence: CASSLGLRDADTQYF. In DNA, the CDR3 is TGTGCCAGCAGCTTAGGATTGCGGGATGCAGATACGCAGTATTTT.

The sample holds a few counts of this clone. This rearrangement joins TRBV4-1 to TRBJ1-2; a possible D gene is TRBD1 (5 bases). Deletions cut 0 bases from V and 7 bases from J, with 18 bases between. Germline V CDR1 and CDR2: MGHRA, YSYEKL. The CDR3 has 16 residues. CDR3 sequence reads: CASSQDPNVGVRGYTF. DNA of the CDR3: TGCGCCAGCAGCCAAGATCCCAATGTGGGGGTTCGTGGCTACACCTTC.

The chain links TRBV2 to TRBJ1-2, with TRBD1 matching over 9 bases. Germline CDR1 reads SNHLY; CDR2 reads FYNNEI. The CDR3 is 14 amino acids. J lost 6 bases, V lost 6 bases, and 8 bases had no gene match. The CDR3 region has the DNA TGTGCCAGCAGGCCGACGGACAGGGGTCATGGCTACACCTTC. As protein: CASRPTDRGHGYTF.

This chain connects TRBV19 to TRBJ2-7, with D tentatively TRBD1 or TRBD2 (6 bases each). Trimming pared 5 bases from V and 3 bases from J, leaving 17 bases between. In germline, CDR1 is LNHDA, CDR2 SQIVND (reference sequence). This CDR3 region has 15 residues. The CDR3 reads CASSGRQRGVYEQYF. The CDR3 DNA reads TGTGCCAGTAGTGGACGACAAAGGGGGGTCTACGAGCAGTACTTC.

This chain links TRBV7-9 with TRBJ1-5; 7 positions match TRBD1. The V and J ends lost 5 bases and 4 bases, in that order; junction bases with no gene match: 11. CDR1 and CDR2 (germline): SEHNR, FQNEAQ (reference sequence). The CDR3 is 16 residues long. The CDR3 DNA is TGTGCCAGCAGCCCCCCTCCAAGACAGGGAAATCAGCCCCAGCATTTT. It yields the protein CASSPPPRQGNQPQHF.

The chain has TRBV5-1 and TRBJ2-5; weak D call: TRBD1 (5 bases). Germline lookup yields CDR1 SGHRS and CDR2 YFSETQ. CDR3 size: 16 residues. The ends were cut back, 4 bases at V and 4 bases at J, with 20 bases in the middle. In DNA form, the CDR3 reads TGCGCCAGCAGCCATACCGATTGGGGCCAGGGAGAGACCCAGTACTTC. It translates to CASSHTDWGQGETQYF.

J is TRBJ2-1 and V is TRBV5-1, with D perhaps TRBD1 or TRBD2 (5 bases each). The CDR3 runs to 14 residues. V lost 4 bases to trimming and J lost 10 bases, with 18 bases between them. Per germline, CDR1 SGHRS and CDR2 YFSETQ. In DNA form, the CDR3 reads TGCGCCAGCAGCCCCTGGGACGTCCAAGGGGAGCAGTTCTTC. Translated: CASSPWDVQGEQFF.

The chain employs TRBV30 and TRBJ1-2, with 7 bases fitting TRBD1. The junction had 4 bases not matched to a gene; V was cut back by 1 base and J by 8 bases. CDR1 and CDR2 from the germline V gene are GTSNPN and SVGIG (reference sequence). The length of the CDR3 is 12 residues. CDR3 region: CAWSERQGGYTF. The CDR3 bases are TGTGCCTGGAGTGAACGACAGGGAGGCTACACCTTC.

V usage is TRBV11-2 and J usage is TRBJ2-4; 7 bases line up with TRBD2. The germline V gene has CDR1 SGHAT and CDR2 FQNNGV. The V and J ends lost 5 bases and 8 bases, in that order; junction bases with no gene match: 6. The CDR3 has 13 amino acids. This CDR3 is CASSAGGGDIQYF. CDR3 in DNA: TGTGCCAGCAGCGCCGGTGGGGGGGACATTCAGTACTTC.

The chain is built from TRBV30 and TRBJ2-7; no firm D call. Trimming took off 1 base at V and 2 bases at J, with 6 bases between the two ends. In germline, CDR1 is GTSNPN, CDR2 SVGIG (reference sequence). The CDR3 length is 12 residues. This chain's CDR3 is CAWSGIPYEQYF. Written as DNA, the CDR3 is TGTGCCTGGAGTGGTATCCCCTACGAGCAGTACTTC. The whole variable domain, filled in from reference TRBV30 and TRBJ2-7, reads SQTIHQWPATLVQPVGSPLSLECTVEGTSNPNLYWYRQAAGRGLQLLFYSVGIGQISSEVPQNLSASRPQDRQFILSSKKLLLSDSGFYLCAWSGIPYEQYFGPGTRLTVT.

This clone was seen a single time. This likely traces to a read error, being one base from a far larger clone. V and J are TRBV6-1 and TRBJ1-5; D perhaps matches TRBD1 (5 bases). Germline-derived CDR1 and CDR2 are MNHNS and SASEGT. The CDR3 has 15 residues. The germline V and J ends were trimmed by 6 bases and 7 bases, with 19 bases remaining between them. CDR3: CASRPGPVGEQPQHF. The CDR3 nucleotides are TGTGCCAGCAGACCGGGCCCCGTAGGGGAGCAGCCCCAGCATTTT.

The genes are TRBV15 and TRBJ2-7; TRBD1 or TRBD2 may be the D gene (6 bases each). Germline values: CDR1 LNHNV, CDR2 YYDKDF (reference sequence). Trimming took off 1 base at V and 4 bases at J, with 14 bases between the two ends. This CDR3 contains 15 residues. In DNA form, the CDR3 reads TGTGCCACCAGCAGAGGGGGGGCCCTAGAGTACGAGCAGTACTTC. Translating it yields CATSRGGALEYEQYF. The whole variable domain, filled in from reference TRBV15 and TRBJ2-7, reads DAMVIQNPRYQVTQFGKPVTLSCSQTLNHNVMYWYQQKSSQAPKLLFHYYDKDFNNEADTPDNFQSRRPNTSFCFLDIRSPGLGDTAMYLCATSRGGALEYEQYFGPGTRLTVT.

The chain is built from TRBV10-3 and TRBJ2-1; 8 bases line up with TRBD2. The germline V gene has CDR1 ENHRY and CDR2 SYGVKD. The CDR3 has 15 amino acids. With V trimmed by 3 bases and J by 7 bases, 8 bases remained unmatched. CDR3 in DNA: TGTGCCATCAGTGATGAGAGCGGGAGTGATAATGAGCAGTTCTTC. Translating gives CAISDESGSDNEQFF.

The V and J genes are TRBV7-9 and TRBJ2-7, with TRBD2 identical over 9 bases. V lost 7 bases, J lost 4 bases, and 11 bases stayed unmatched. In germline, CDR1 is SEHNR, CDR2 FQNEAQ (reference sequence). This CDR3 spans 15 amino acids. The CDR3 loop reads CASTMGASGVYEQYF. The CDR3 DNA is TGTGCCAGCACCATGGGGGCTAGCGGGGTGTACGAGCAGTACTTC. The full variable domain, its missing parts supplied by reference TRBV7-9 and TRBJ2-7, is DTGVSQNPRHKITKRGQNVTFRCDPISEHNRLYWYRQTLGQGPEFLTYFQNEAQLEKSRLLSDRFSAERPKGSFSTLEIQRTEQGDSAMYLCASTMGASGVYEQYFGPGTRLTVT.

The chain carries TRBV2 and TRBJ2-3; D tentatively reads TRBD1 or TRBD2 (5 bases each). Per the germline V gene, CDR1 is SNHLY and CDR2 is FYNNEI. Trimming left V 7 bases short and J 7 bases short, with 18 bases between. The CDR3 is made up of 14 amino acids. The DNA for the CDR3 is TGTGCCAGCAAGGAGTCGAGGGGTGGGAATACGCAGTATTTT. This encodes CASKESRGGNTQYF.

This chain links TRBV5-4 with TRBJ2-7; D is perhaps TRBD1 (6 bases). The CDR3 has 13 amino acids. Trimming shortened V by 2 bases and J by 5 bases, and 11 bases separated the two germline ends. Per the germline V gene, CDR1 is SGHNT and CDR2 is YYREEE (reference sequence). The CDR3 bases are TGTGCCAGCAGCTTAGCAGGGGCCAACGAGCAGTACTTC. Translated: CASSLAGANEQYF.

The J gene is TRBJ2-1, the V gene TRBV7-9; 7 bases are a match to TRBD2. Unmatched junction bases numbered 7, after V lost 5 bases and J lost 0 bases. CDR3 length: 16 residues. Germline V gene sequence: CDR1 SEHNR, CDR2 FQNEAQ (reference sequence). The CDR3 loop is CASSARRGSSYNEQFF. As DNA, the CDR3 is TGTGCCAGCAGCGCGCGACGCGGGAGCTCCTACAATGAGCAGTTCTTC.

The gene calls are TRBV7-9 and TRBJ2-5, with D maybe TRBD1 (6 bases). V lost 5 bases, J lost 8 bases, and 18 bases lay in between. Germline V CDR1 and CDR2: SEHNR, FQNEAQ (reference sequence). There are 14 residues in the CDR3. CDR3 sequence: CASSPPGQGRTQYF. The CDR3 nucleotides read TGTGCCAGCAGCCCCCCGGGCCAGGGGCGAACCCAGTACTTC. Together with reference TRBV7-9 and TRBJ2-5, the CDR3 gives the full variable domain: DTGVSQNPRHKITKRGQNVTFRCDPISEHNRLYWYRQTLGQGPEFLTYFQNEAQLEKSRLLSDRFSAERPKGSFSTLEIQRTEQGDSAMYLCASSPPGQGRTQYFGPGTRLLVL.